These 14 T cell receptor beta chains share one sample of origin, sequenced in a study of T cells in localized non-small cell lung cancer. Clones were sequenced by immunoSEQ multiplex PCR, and TCRdb holds only the in-frame ones, with some missing. The sample lists around 2,000 clones; approximately 24% were seen once. This sample comprised normal lung tissue next to the tumor, obtained before any cancer treatment. These receptors were obtained from a woman aged 40 to 75 with stage II squamous cell lung carcinoma.

This clone is labeled as large. The rearrangement links TRBV6-8 to TRBJ2-7, with D tentatively TRBD2 (6 bases). V lost 9 bases and J lost 0, with 30 bases in between. CDR3 size: 19 residues. Germline V gene data show CDR1 as MNHGY and CDR2 as SAAAGT. CDR3 DNA sequence: TGTGCCAGTAAGTTCCCCGGGGAGGTGAATATAAGGAACTCCTACGAGCAGTACTTC. Translation: CASKFPGEVNIRNSYEQYF.

The chain has TRBV19 and TRBJ1-5; no clear D gene. The CDR3 has 14 residues. The V gene's germline CDR1 is LNHDA and CDR2 SQIVND (reference sequence). Trimming pared 7 bases from V and 2 bases from J, leaving 12 bases between. The CDR3 spells CASNPGRRNQPQHF. The CDR3 DNA is TGTGCCAGTAATCCCGGGAGGCGCAATCAGCCCCAGCATTTT.

This clone was observed a handful of times. The chain recombines TRBV6-8 with TRBJ2-6; a weak D match, TRBD1 (5 bases). Germline V gives CDR1 MNHGY, CDR2 SAAAGT. The CDR3 covers 16 residues. V was trimmed by 2 bases and J by 2 bases, leaving 10 bases between them. In DNA form, the CDR3 reads TGTGCCAGCAGTTACATCAGGGTACCTGGGGCCAACGTCCTGACTTTC. It yields the protein CASSYIRVPGANVLTF.

There are a few counts of this clone. The chain has TRBV6-8 and TRBJ2-7; unclear D gene. This CDR3 is built from 14 residues. V gave up 5 bases and J gave up 2 bases, with 13 bases separating them. Germline loops: CDR1 MNHGY, CDR2 SAAAGT. The DNA of the CDR3 is TGTGCCAGCAGTGAGGATCTATCTACCTACGAGCAGTACTTC. Translated: CASSEDLSTYEQYF.

The rearrangement joins TRBV14 to TRBJ2-7, with unresolved D. Trimming took off 0 bases at V and 3 bases at J, with 6 bases between the two ends. The germline CDR1 and CDR2 sequences are SGHDN and FVKESK. The CDR3 sequence is 13 residues long. In nucleotides, the CDR3 is TGTGCCAGCAGCCAAGAATATGGCTACGAGCAGTACTTC. It specifies CASSQEYGYEQYF.

By share of the sample, this clone is large. This rearrangement joins TRBV6-8 to TRBJ1-1; D may be TRBD1 (5 bases). CDR1 and CDR2 (germline): MNHGY, SAAAGT. The CDR3 totals 16 residues. Trimming pared 1 base from V and 1 base from J, leaving 13 bases between. CDR3 in DNA: TGTGCCAGCAGTTACTTACCTCCGGACAAGAACACTGAAGCTTTCTTT. Amino acid sequence: CASSYLPPDKNTEAFF.

This clone was counted a few times. The chain has TRBV11-3 and TRBJ1-3; no clear D gene. CDR1 and CDR2 from the germline V gene are SGHNT and YENEEA. V lost 3 bases, J lost 0 bases, and 6 bases lay in between. The CDR3 extends over 14 amino acids. The CDR3 is CASSLRSSGNTIYF. The CDR3 nucleotides read TGTGCCAGCAGCTTGAGGTCCTCTGGAAACACCATATATTTT. Drawing the rest from reference TRBV11-3 and TRBJ1-3, the complete variable domain is EAGVVQSPRYKIIEKKQPVAFWCNPISGHNTLYWYLQNLGQGPELLIRYENEEAVDDSQLPKDRFSAERLKGVDSTLKIQPAELGDSAVYLCASSLRSSGNTIYFGEGSWLTVV.

This chain joins TRBV19 and TRBJ1-5; D remains unclear. The germline V and J ends were trimmed by 3 bases and 5 bases, with 8 bases remaining between them. The germline gives CDR1 LNHDA, CDR2 SQIVND (reference sequence). The CDR3 is 13 amino acids. The CDR3: CASSISTDQPQHF. The DNA of the CDR3 is TGTGCCAGTAGTATTAGCACCGATCAGCCCCAGCATTTT.

This clone was seen only a few times. The rearrangement uses TRBV6-8 and TRBJ1-1; D is possibly TRBD1 (5 bases). Trimming cost V 10 bases and J 4 bases, with 19 bases left between them. CDR1 MNHGY and CDR2 SAAAGT come from the germline V gene. This CDR3 has 14 amino acids. DNA for the CDR3: TGTGCCATCGGTCCAGGGCTGCGTGCCACTGAAGCTTTCTTT. This sequence encodes CAIGPGLRATEAFF.

V usage is TRBV5-1 and J usage is TRBJ1-4, with TRBD1 identical over 9 bases. V gave up 3 bases and J gave up 8 bases; unmatched junction bases: 5. Germline loops: CDR1 SGHRS, CDR2 YFSETQ. The CDR3 is 14 residues long. The CDR3 nucleotides read TGCGCCAGCAGCTGGGGGGACAGGGCGGAAAAACTGTTTTTT. As protein: CASSWGDRAEKLFF.

The chain employs TRBV6-8 and TRBJ2-7, with 7 bases lining up with TRBD1. Trimming removed 4 bases from V and 6 bases from J; junction bases left unmatched: 18. Germline CDR1 and CDR2: MNHGY and SAAAGT. This CDR3 is built from 17 residues. The CDR3 region is CASSFSQTGWRYREQYF. As DNA, the CDR3 is TGTGCCAGCAGTTTCTCCCAGACAGGGTGGAGATACCGCGAGCAGTACTTC.

By share, this clone ranks as medium-sized. The rearrangement uses TRBV11-3 and TRBJ1-2, with 9 bases identical to TRBD1. CDR1 and CDR2 from the germline V gene are SGHNT and YENEEA. This CDR3 has 16 residues. V was pared by 2 bases and J by 7 bases, with 11 bases of the junction left unmatched. Here the CDR3 reads CASSLRMGGQGSGYTF. CDR3 nucleotides: TGTGCCAGCAGCTTAAGAATGGGGGGACAGGGTAGTGGCTACACCTTC.

This clone was counted between two and nine times. J is TRBJ1-5 and V is TRBV11-3; unclear D gene. This CDR3 contains 18 residues. Germline CDR1 is SGHNT and CDR2 is YENEEA. Trimming stripped 5 bases from V and 2 bases from J, with 22 bases between. CDR3 sequence (DNA): TGTGCCAGCAGCCGGGAGGGAGGATTCCTCGGCGGCAATCAGCCCCAGCATTTT. It translates to CASSREGGFLGGNQPQHF.

The chain couples TRBV9 to TRBJ2-3; 11 bases match TRBD2. Germline V gene data show CDR1 as SGDLS and CDR2 as YYNGEE. The V segment lost 3 bases and the J segment 0 bases; nucleotides outside the gene matches: 3. This CDR3 has 16 residues. CDR3 residues: CASSATSGESTDTQYF. The CDR3, as DNA: TGTGCCAGCAGCGCGACTAGCGGGGAGAGCACAGATACGCAGTATTTT.